What follows is one T cell receptor (beta chain) and its context. Which antigen it targets is not known. Within one base of it there is no much larger clone, and no base qualities were kept. CDR1 and CDR2 are read off the germline V gene (reference sequence) as GTSNPN and SVGIG. The CDR3, cysteine through phenylalanine, is 12 amino acids long. Only the CDR3 DNA stays, 36 bases, in frame from base 1. The junction carries 12 bases between V and J, which are trimmed by 0 bases and 10 bases respectively. Genomic DNA was extracted from sorted cells with the Quick-DNA Microprep Kit. Amplification of TCRbeta DNA was done with the immunoSEQ hsTCRbeta kit, following the protocol from the manufacturer. An Illumina MiSeq instrument was used to sequence the TCRbeta libraries. Per the authors' processing: After out-of-frame sequences were removed, some 2 million distinct TCRbeta sequences remained, averaging about 66,813 per individual. Each individual was scored by the count of 150 to 200 previously reported CMV-associated TCRbeta sequences and the total productive distinct TCRbeta count. A beta-binomial model was reimplemented in Python, and scikit-learn random forests with default parameters were trained on US cohort data. On the Belgian cohort, classifier performance was reported as the median AUC, along with percentile confidence intervals, across 10,000 bootstrap iterations. TCRdb took this table from immuneACCESS and kept in-frame rearrangements with V and J called. Such tables lack part of the clones; where checked against another copy, unresolved V genes explain under half of the gap, and the rest is unexplained. The V and J calls and clone size were taken over from that table, and D and trimming were inferred from the DNA. This sample holds 84,000 or so clones; roughly 80% were observed only once. About 0.72% of the sample is taken by the ten largest.

This record comes from a study of memory CD4+ T cells and cytomegalovirus serostatus (dated by TCRdb to the late 2010s). Regarding the complete study: A total of some 35 healthy Belgian adults, of whom 9 were CMV seropositive and roughly 24 were CMV seronegative, were included in the cohort. CD4+ memory TCRbeta repertoires of a Belgian cohort with known cytomegalovirus serostatus were sequenced in order to replicate a published TCR-based CMV serostatus classifier. General conclusions and limits of the study: Among the 150 to 200 previously reported CMV-associated TCRbeta sequences, over 65 showed up in the CD4+ memory repertoires, with each one found in between one and five individuals. The results were read as suggesting that the CMV-associated TCR signature is, for the most part, present in the CD4+ memory repertoire. For CMV serostatus prediction, a median bootstrapped AUC of 0.95 was reached with the original framework, and a median bootstrapped AUC of approximately 0.89 was reached with a US-trained random forest. On the Belgian cohort, the classifier built on the original framework reached a median bootstrapped AUC of about 0.96, with a 95% CI of 0.76-1.00. Only CD4+CD45RO+ memory cells were sequenced, in contrast to the original study, which included naive and memory CD4+ and CD8+ populations.

A FACSAria II was used to sort memory CD4+ T cells, defined as single viable CD3+CD4+CD8-CD45RO+ cells. CMV serostatus was determined with a Roche Elecsys assay detecting serum IgG against CMV pp150, pp28, p38 and p52. Following thawing, total CD4+ T cells were enriched through positive selection using CD4 magnetic microbeads. The samples came from a different study that was designed specifically to examine the CD4+ T cell memory repertoire. Peripheral blood mononuclear cells were isolated and cryopreserved according to standard operating procedures, and serum was stored at -80 degrees C. The staining used CD3-PerCP (BW264/56), CD4-APC (RPA-T4), CD45RO-PE (UCHT1) and CD8-Pacific Orange (3B5) antibodies, and Sytox blue was used to exclude non-viable cells.

Sequencing input: memory CD4+ T cells from blood. The sequence links TRBV30 to TRBJ1-1; tentative D gene TRBD1, with 6 bases matching. The clonotype originates from an adult in good health and CMV-seronegative. CDR3 loop: CAWSVGGVRAFF. The bases are TGTGCCTGGAGTGTAGGGGGGGTACGAGCTTTCTTT.